The 10 T cell receptor beta chains given below trace back to one sample, sequenced in a study of cytomegalovirus exposure and HLA in healthy donors. Data came from immunoSEQ multiplex PCR; TCRdb stores just in-frame clones and leaves some out. The table lists about 270,000 clones, 70% to 90% of them singletons, with roughly 1% in the top ten. Sequencing input: PBMCs. Receptor source: a woman between 18 and 29 years old in good health and CMV-seronegative.

The rearrangement uses TRBV29-1 and TRBJ2-1, with 9 bases matching TRBD2. Unmatched junction bases numbered 15, after V lost 6 bases and J lost 9 bases. The CDR3 sequence is 15 residues long. The germline CDR1 and CDR2 sequences are SQVTM and ANQGSEA. CDR3 coding DNA: TGCAGCGTCCAAGGGGACAGCGGGAGGTTTGGTGAGCAGTTCTTC. Protein product: CSVQGDSGRFGEQFF.

The V call is TRBV4-2, the J call TRBJ2-3; perhaps TRBD1 as D (5 bases). This CDR3 spans 15 amino acids. The V gene's germline CDR1 is LGHNA and CDR2 YNFKEQ. V gave up 0 bases and J gave up 4 bases, with 11 bases separating them. The CDR3 DNA reads TGTGCCAGCAGCCAAGAAAGTCTGGGGCCAGATACGCAGTATTTT. It yields the protein CASSQESLGPDTQYF.

The gene calls are TRBV27 and TRBJ1-4; 8 bases match TRBD1. The CDR3 loop spans 14 amino acids. Germline CDR1 and CDR2: MNHEY and SMNVEV (reference sequence). V was clipped by 8 bases and J by 7 bases; unmatched bases: 9. CDR3 sequence (DNA): TGTGCCAGCCATGGGGCAGGGGGCAGTGAAAAACTGTTTTTT. Its protein is CASHGAGGSEKLFF. Drawing the rest from reference TRBV27 and TRBJ1-4, the complete variable domain is EAQVTQNPRYLITVTGKKLTVTCSQNMNHEYMSWYRQDPGLGLRQIYYSMNVEVTDKGDVPEGYKVSRKEKRNFPLILESPSPNQTSLYFCASHGAGGSEKLFFGSGTQLSVL.

The V call is TRBV7-2, the J call TRBJ2-7; the match to TRBD1 covers 9 bases. The CDR3 length is 16 residues. Germline loops: CDR1 SGHTA, CDR2 FQGNSA. V shed 4 bases, J shed 3 bases, and the junction held 10 bases outside the gene matches. The CDR3, as DNA: TGTGCCAGCAGCTCCACCGCCGGGACAGGGCACTACGAGCAGTACTTC. Residues: CASSSTAGTGHYEQYF.

The chain employs TRBV28 and TRBJ1-5; D is ambiguous. The ends were cut back, 6 bases at V and 3 bases at J, with 9 bases in the middle. The CDR3 is 13 amino acids. Germline values: CDR1 MDHEN, CDR2 SYDVKM. This chain's CDR3 is CASRRADNQPQHF. For the CDR3, the DNA is TGTGCCAGCAGGCGGGCAGACAATCAGCCCCAGCATTTT.

This clone was detected only a few times. The V gene is TRBV13, the J gene TRBJ1-2, with D maybe TRBD1 (5 bases). Trimming removed 6 bases at V and 2 bases at J, with 22 bases between. Germline V gives CDR1 PRHDT, CDR2 FYEKMQ (reference sequence). The CDR3 length is 17 residues. CDR3 residues: CASRKVLRHRQNYGYTF. The CDR3 coding sequence is TGTGCCAGCAGAAAGGTCTTACGGCACAGGCAGAACTATGGCTACACCTTC.

V is TRBV27 and J is TRBJ1-4, with 7 nucleotides matching TRBD1. Per germline, CDR1 MNHEY and CDR2 SMNVEV (reference sequence). The V gene end was trimmed by 3 bases and the J gene end by 3 bases; junction bases not matched to a gene: 10. The CDR3 consists of 17 residues. The CDR3 loop is CASSFFSGGGANEKLFF. CDR3 DNA sequence: TGTGCCAGCAGTTTCTTCTCAGGGGGAGGTGCTAATGAAAAACTGTTTTTT.

The genes are TRBV5-1 and TRBJ2-1; 8 nucleotides agree with TRBD1. The CDR3 has 18 amino acids. Germline V lookup: CDR1 SGHRS, CDR2 YFSETQ. The trim removed 1 base at V and 2 bases at J, leaving 11 bases unmatched. The CDR3 nucleotides read TGCGCCAGCAGCTTGAGAGACAGGGGCTGGGATACCTACAATGAGCAGTTCTTC. Translation gives CASSLRDRGWDTYNEQFF.

The rearrangement links TRBV27 to TRBJ1-2; D is possibly TRBD1 (5 bases). Germline assignment: CDR1 MNHEY and CDR2 SMNVEV (reference sequence). The CDR3 spans 15 residues. Trimming stripped 1 base from V and 5 bases from J, with 14 bases between. The CDR3, as DNA: TGTGCCAGCAGTTTATTTAAGGGGCGAATTTATGGCTACACCTTC. Protein: CASSLFKGRIYGYTF.

The chain recombines TRBV14 with TRBJ2-2; 7 positions agree with TRBD1. This CDR3 has 19 residues. With 0 bases clipped from V and 3 bases from J, the junction kept 13 bases outside the gene matches. Germline assignment: CDR1 SGHDN and CDR2 FVKESK. Here the CDR3 reads CASSQERVLRQGYTGELFF. The CDR3 DNA reads as TGTGCCAGCAGCCAAGAACGAGTACTCAGACAGGGTTACACCGGGGAGCTGTTTTTT.